These T cell receptor beta chains were read from a single sample in a study of vaccination and CD4 T cells after COVID-19. TCRdb ran MiXCR on the PCR reads and lists one entry per CDR3 protein. Seen here are about 15,000 distinct CDR3 sequences, 73% observed once, and the top ten hold 9.5% to 13%. No cognate antigen is known for these TCRs. The sample consisted of CD4+ T cells from blood, cultured in vitro. All receptors come from a human donor who had recovered from COVID-19. The CDR3 runs from the conserved cysteine through the conserved F or W. The D gene is left open where the match is weak. Clone size appears in some rows only: once, few, many, or a class for an expanded clone.

d_call,clone_size,j_call,v_call,cdr3_aa,cdr3_nt
.,few,TRBJ1-2,TRBV20-1,CSASRVYGYTF,TGCAGTGCGAGCAGGGTCTATGGCTACACCTTC
.,.,TRBJ1-1,TRBV6-4,CASSVAWGQEAFF,TGTGCCAGCAGTGTTGCATGGGGGCAGGAAGCTTTCTTT
.,.,TRBJ1-5,TRBV28,CASSPLPDSSNQPQHF,TGTGCCAGCAGTCCCCTCCCGGATTCGAGCAATCAGCCCCAGCATTTT
TRBD2,.,TRBJ2-2,TRBV20-1,CSASTAGGVGELFF,TGCAGTGCTAGTACGGCGGGAGGGGTCGGGGAGCTGTTTTTT
TRBD1,.,TRBJ2-5,TRBV7-8,CASSPDRVRGETQYF,TGTGCCAGCAGCCCGGACAGGGTAAGAGGAGAGACCCAGTACTTC
TRBD1,.,TRBJ1-6,TRBV28,CASSFDGRGNSPLHF,TGTGCCAGCAGTTTTGACGGCAGGGGGAATTCACCCCTCCACTTT
.,.,TRBJ1-5,TRBV12-3/TRBV12-4,CASTTSFQPQHF,TGTGCCAGCACTACAAGTTTTCAGCCCCAGCATTTT
TRBD1,.,TRBJ1-5,TRBV6-1,CASSGQGGNQPQHF,TGTGCCAGCAGTGGACAGGGGGGCAATCAGCCCCAGCATTTT
.,.,TRBJ2-2,TRBV4-3,CASSQKGTGELFF,TGCGCCAGCAGCCAAAAAGGCACCGGGGAGCTGTTTTTT
TRBD1,.,TRBJ1-2,TRBV7-2,CASSSYTTGQDYGYTF,TGTGCCAGCAGCTCCTATACTACGGGACAGGACTATGGCTACACCTTC
.,few,TRBJ1-2,TRBV7-2,CASSFSKGIGYGYTF,TGTGCCAGCAGCTTCAGTAAGGGGATTGGATATGGCTACACCTTC
.,once,TRBJ1-5,TRBV20-1,CSARTGSNQPQHF,TGCAGTGCTAGAACGGGTAGCAATCAGCCCCAGCATTTT
.,.,TRBJ2-3,TRBV12-3/TRBV12-4,CASTPRGLTDTQYF,TGTGCCAGCACCCCGCGGGGCCTCACAGATACGCAGTATTTT
.,.,TRBJ1-1,TRBV29-1,CSVEDWAQGNTEAFF,TGCAGCGTTGAAGATTGGGCGCAGGGGAACACTGAAGCTTTCTTT
.,few,TRBJ1-5,TRBV6-2/TRBV6-3,CASTQRSGPNQPQHF,TGTGCCAGCACCCAGAGGTCGGGGCCCAATCAGCCCCAGCATTTT
.,.,TRBJ2-7,TRBV18,CASSNEQGYEQYF,TGTGCCAGCTCAAACGAACAGGGCTACGAGCAGTACTTC
TRBD1,.,TRBJ2-1,TRBV18,CASSPGTASSYNEQFF,TGTGCCAGCTCACCGGGGACAGCCAGCTCCTACAATGAGCAGTTCTTC
TRBD1,.,TRBJ2-7,TRBV7-2,CASSLARDRVPYEQYF,TGCGCCAGCAGCTTGGCCCGGGACAGGGTCCCCTACGAGCAGTACTTC
TRBD1,.,TRBJ1-6,TRBV6-5,CASSYGTGGSPLHF,TGTGCCAGCAGTTACGGGACAGGGGGCTCACCCCTCCACTTT
.,once,TRBJ2-7,TRBV20-1,CSALAGRYSYEQYF,TGCAGTGCTTTGGCGGGGAGGTACTCCTACGAGCAGTACTTC
.,few,TRBJ1-5,TRBV12-3/TRBV12-4,CASSFVGAGNQPQHF,TGTGCCAGCAGCTTCGTAGGGGCGGGCAATCAGCCCCAGCATTTT
.,.,TRBJ2-5,TRBV5-1,CASAYGGAVETQYF,TGCGCCAGCGCCTATGGGGGAGCAGTGGAGACCCAGTACTTC
TRBD1,.,TRBJ1-2,TRBV30,CAWSPTGRGGYTF,TGTGCCTGGAGCCCGACAGGGCGAGGGGGCTACACCTTC
TRBD2,.,TRBJ2-7,TRBV24-1,CATSGGGGRPPYEQYF,TGTGCCACCAGTGGCGGGGGCGGGAGGCCTCCCTACGAGCAGTACTTC
.,medium-sized,TRBJ1-2,TRBV7-2,CASSLAVGLGYGYTF,TGTGCCAGCAGCTTAGCAGTGGGGTTAGGGTATGGCTACACCTTC
.,few,TRBJ2-4,TRBV20-1,CSASAARGAAKNIQYF,TGCAGTGCTAGCGCCGCCAGGGGGGCAGCCAAAAACATTCAGTACTTC
TRBD1,.,TRBJ1-6,TRBV15,CATSKTGENSPLHF,TGTGCCACCAGCAAGACAGGGGAGAATTCACCCCTCCACTTT
.,.,TRBJ2-5,TRBV30,CAWRGSGQETQYF,TGTGCCTGGAGGGGTAGCGGTCAAGAGACCCAGTACTTC
.,.,TRBJ2-7,TRBV5-5,CASRVPGGGSYEQYF,TGTGCCAGCAGGGTCCCAGGAGGGGGGTCCTACGAGCAGTACTTC
.,.,TRBJ2-7,TRBV12-3/TRBV12-4,CASSLAGPHEQYF,TGTGCCAGCAGTTTAGCGGGACCCCACGAGCAGTACTTC
.,.,TRBJ2-5,TRBV6-1,CASTKGGTQETQYF,TGTGCCAGCACCAAGGGGGGGACCCAAGAGACCCAGTACTTC
TRBD1,.,TRBJ1-3,TRBV6-2/TRBV6-3,CASAKAGQGRHTIYF,TGTGCCAGCGCCAAGGCGGGACAGGGGAGACACACCATATATTTT
TRBD2,.,TRBJ2-1,TRBV7-9,CASSPQLAGVYNEQFF,TGTGCCAGCAGCCCACAACTAGCGGGAGTCTACAATGAGCAGTTCTTC
.,once,TRBJ1-3,TRBV6-5,CASSYDRSGNTIYF,TGTGCCAGCAGTTACGACAGATCTGGAAACACCATATATTTT
.,once,TRBJ2-7,TRBV6-1,CASSESRARLEQYF,TGTGCCAGCAGTGAATCGAGGGCGAGGCTCGAGCAGTACTTC
.,.,TRBJ1-2,TRBV6-5,CASSLTGRTVYGYTF,TGTGCCAGCAGTTTAACAGGGCGGACGGTCTATGGCTACACCTTC
.,.,TRBJ1-2,TRBV7-9,CASTPGGRGNYGYTF,TGTGCCAGCACGCCAGGAGGGAGAGGGAACTATGGCTACACCTTC
.,.,TRBJ2-5,TRBV5-6,CASSPRGRETQYF,TGTGCCAGCAGCCCCAGGGGGAGGGAGACCCAGTACTTC